This entry describes one T cell receptor (beta chain). Its antigen remains unidentified. The sample originates from a study of cytotoxic CD8 clonotypes in ibrutinib-treated CLL. Study-wide points: For progressing versus sustained-remission patients, sampling times were not the same.

This CDR3 region has 14 residues. Trimming took 4 bases from V and 3 from J, leaving 12 bases between them. Germline CDR1 and CDR2: KGHSH and LQKENI. Sequenced by immunoSEQ multiplex PCR; TCRdb stores in-frame clones only, minus some. The repertoire holds more than 150,000 clones, with about 72% as singletons. This sequence was found in a human donor with chronic lymphocytic leukemia. The V gene is TRBV18, the J gene TRBJ1-1, with a weak D call TRBD1 (5 bases). This specimen consisted of PBMCs, obtained after 24 months of ibrutinib treatment. The chain's CDR3 is CASSREGIDTEAFF. The CDR3 nucleotides are TGTGCCAGCTCACGGGAGGGGATTGACACTGAAGCTTTCTTT.